The 19 T cell receptor beta chains below come from one sample, sequenced in a study of molecular identifiers for immune sequencing clone quantification. MiXCR, applied by TCRdb to the PCR reads, yields one record per CDR3 protein. The table has around 470,000 distinct CDR3 sequences, under 30% seen once. The source material was naive CD8+ T cells from blood, with Jurkat cell RNA spiked in. The subset here: FACS-sorted CD8+CD4-CCR7+CD45RA+ naive T cells. The receptors stem from a human donor in good health. Some libraries in this study had Jurkat cell RNA spiked in.

This rearrangement joins TRBV4-3 to TRBJ2-5, with D perhaps TRBD1 or TRBD2 (5 bases each). The germline gives CDR1 LGHNA, CDR2 YSLEER. Deletions cut 1 base from V and 0 bases from J, with 18 bases between. This CDR3 region has 18 residues. DNA of the CDR3: TGCGCCAGCAGCCAAGTCGATCAGGGAGAGGGGTACCAAGAGACCCAGTACTTC. Translation gives CASSQVDQGEGYQETQYF.

V and J are TRBV5-1 and TRBJ1-1, with 10 bases aligning to TRBD1. This CDR3 has 16 residues. V shed 5 bases and J 0 bases; nucleotides not matched to a gene: 7. Germline CDR1 SGHRS, CDR2 YFSETQ. The CDR3 sequence is CASRRGTGEMNTEAFF. As DNA, the CDR3 is TGCGCCAGCAGACGAGGGACAGGGGAAATGAACACTGAAGCTTTCTTT.

This clonotype was seen many times. This chain uses TRBV7-2 with TRBJ1-3, with 7 bases lining up with TRBD1. The germline V gene encodes CDR1 SGHTA and CDR2 FQGNSA. The V segment lost 4 bases and the J segment 0 bases; nucleotides outside the gene matches: 9. This CDR3 comprises 17 residues. DNA for the CDR3: TGTGCCAGCAGCTCCCCCAGGACAGGAAGCTCTGGAAACACCATATATTTT. It specifies CASSSPRTGSSGNTIYF.

A remark on this clonotype: A read error may be the cause here, since a much bigger clone is one base away. The rearrangement joins TRBV29-1 to TRBJ2-7; tentative D call: TRBD2 (5 bases). Per germline, CDR1 SQVTM and CDR2 ANQGSEA. The CDR3 covers 14 residues. Trimming shortened V by 3 bases and J by 2 bases, and 14 bases separated the two germline ends. The CDR3 loop reads CSVEPRGHPYEQYF. DNA for the CDR3: TGCAGCGTTGAGCCCCGGGGTCACCCCTACGAGCAGTACTTC.

In regard to this clonotype: This may be a read error, as it is one base from a much larger clone. V usage is TRBV4-3 and J usage is TRBJ2-3; D gene unclear. V dropped 0 bases and J dropped 8 bases, with 9 bases sitting between them. The CDR3 is 13 amino acids. Germline V gene lookup returns CDR1 LGHNA and CDR2 YSLEER. This CDR3 reads CASSQESVGTQYF. The CDR3 DNA is TGCGCCAGCAGCCAAGAATCTGTAGGTACGCAGTATTTT.

The chain has TRBV7-9 and TRBJ2-7; D perhaps matches TRBD1 (6 bases). The CDR3 sequence is 15 residues long. Looked up from germline, CDR1 is SEHNR and CDR2 is FQNEAQ (reference sequence). V was shortened by 5 bases and J by 3 bases, with 17 bases between the two germline ends. The CDR3 is CASSRQPGTSYEQYF. In DNA, the CDR3 is TGTGCCAGCAGCCGGCAGCCCGGGACAAGCTACGAGCAGTACTTC.

This clonotype was recorded many times. The gene calls are TRBV12-3 or TRBV12-4 and TRBJ2-2, with 12 bases matching TRBD2. V shed 1 base, J shed 4 bases, and the junction held 4 bases outside the gene matches. The CDR3 spans 17 residues. DNA of the CDR3: TGTGCCAGCAGTTTAGTTCTAGCGGGGGGGCTCACCGGGGAGCTGTTTTTT. This translates into CASSLVLAGGLTGELFF.

This clonotype was detected only a few times. The rearrangement links TRBV20-1 to TRBJ2-7; possible D gene TRBD2, 6 bases. Germline values: CDR1 DFQATT, CDR2 SNEGSKA (reference sequence). The CDR3 loop spans 11 amino acids. Between the trimmed V and J ends, which lost 6 bases and 6 bases, there was a span of 12 bases. The CDR3 reads CSATEGGEQYF. In DNA, the CDR3 is TGCAGTGCCACGGAGGGAGGCGAGCAGTACTTC.

This clonotype turned up a few times. The chain uses TRBV11-2 and TRBJ1-1; 7 bases map to TRBD1. The J segment lost 3 bases and the V segment lost 0 bases, leaving 4 bases of the junction unmatched. Germline-derived CDR1 and CDR2 are SGHAT and FQNNGV. The CDR3 extends over 15 amino acids. CDR3 sequence reads: CASSLEGTAYTEAFF. The CDR3 nucleotides read TGTGCCAGCAGCTTAGAAGGGACAGCCTACACTGAAGCTTTCTTT.

This chain connects TRBV30 to TRBJ1-1, with a tentative D call TRBD1 (6 bases). Germline CDR1 is GTSNPN and CDR2 is SVGIG (reference sequence). V was shortened by 0 bases and J by 10 bases, with 15 bases between the two germline ends. The CDR3 has 13 residues. The CDR3 sequence: CAWSVRGRRRAFF. CDR3 bases: TGTGCCTGGAGTGTACGGGGGCGACGGCGAGCTTTCTTT.

This clonotype was seen a handful of times. The chain uses TRBV7-9 and TRBJ2-1; D not certain. The length of the CDR3 is 13 residues. V was shortened by 1 base and J by 8 bases, with 9 bases between the two germline ends. Germline CDR1 SEHNR, CDR2 FQNEAQ (reference sequence). CDR3 amino acids: CASSLVRADEQFF. CDR3 DNA: TGTGCCAGCAGCTTAGTAAGAGCAGATGAGCAGTTCTTC.

The gene calls are TRBV29-1 and TRBJ2-1, with 7 bases identical to TRBD1. V gave up 8 bases and J gave up 7 bases; unmatched junction bases: 11. CDR1 and CDR2 (germline): SQVTM, ANQGSEA. CDR3 length equals 13 residues. The CDR3 DNA sequence: TGCAGCACCGACGGACAGGCCGGGAATGAGCAGTTCTTC. Encoded protein: CSTDGQAGNEQFF.

This clonotype was found a few times. The chain carries TRBV18 and TRBJ2-3; 7 positions agree with TRBD1. CDR3 length equals 16 residues. With 5 bases clipped from V and 2 bases from J, the junction kept 10 bases outside the gene matches. CDR1 KGHSH and CDR2 LQKENI come from the germline V gene. CDR3 loop: CASSSQPGQPTDTQYF. The CDR3 region has the DNA TGTGCCAGCTCATCACAACCGGGACAGCCCACAGATACGCAGTATTTT.

V usage is TRBV19 and J usage is TRBJ2-6; no definite D call. The CDR3 spans 12 residues. Germline V lookup: CDR1 LNHDA, CDR2 SQIVND (reference sequence). The V gene lost 7 bases and the J gene lost 3 bases, with 4 bases spanning the gap. The CDR3 spells CASKIGANVLTF. In DNA form, the CDR3 reads TGTGCCAGTAAGATTGGGGCCAACGTCCTGACTTTC.

In regard to this clonotype: It is likely a read error, because the conserved phenylalanine at the end of the CDR3 is missing. The chain has TRBV4-1 and TRBJ2-7, with 10 bases identical to TRBD1. The germline V gene has CDR1 MGHRA and CDR2 YSYEKL. This CDR3 spans 14 amino acids. In DNA form, the CDR3 reads TGCGCCAGCACCCAAGGGACAGGGGACTACGAGCAGTACATC. Its protein product is CASTQGTGDYEQYI.

As for this clonotype: This may be a read error: a much more frequent sequence differs by one nucleotide. The chain links TRBV27 to TRBJ1-4, with D possibly TRBD1 on 6 matching bases. This CDR3 is built from 17 residues. V was trimmed by 0 bases and J by 8 bases, leaving 19 bases between them. Germline CDR1 and CDR2: MNHEY and SMNVEV (reference sequence). In DNA form, the CDR3 reads TGTGCCAGCAGTTTATCGCCTCGACAGGCGGCAAGGGAAAAACTGTTTTTT. Residues: CASSLSPRQAAREKLFF.

This rearrangement joins TRBV12-3 or TRBV12-4 to TRBJ1-1; D perhaps matches TRBD1 (5 bases). V dropped 3 bases and J dropped 2 bases, with 16 bases sitting between them. This CDR3 has 16 residues. The CDR3 is CASSFWPGPVNTEAFF. The CDR3 DNA reads TGTGCCAGCAGTTTCTGGCCAGGGCCGGTAAACACTGAAGCTTTCTTT.

Here the CDR3 DNA reads TGCGCCAGCAGCCAAGGGGCTAGGGGTGGCTACACCTTC. Translation: CASSQGARGGYTF. The V gene is TRBV4-3, the J gene TRBJ1-2; D is possibly TRBD1 (5 bases). Looked up from germline, CDR1 is LGHNA and CDR2 is YSLEER. This CDR3 contains 13 residues. V shed 1 base and J shed 7 bases, with 10 bases lying between them.

Comment on this clonotype: It may be a read error: a sequence one base away is much more abundant. V is TRBV28 and J is TRBJ2-1; possibly TRBD2 for D (5 bases). The V gene's germline CDR1 is MDHEN and CDR2 SYDVKM. The CDR3 spans 14 residues. Trimming took off 8 bases at V and 7 bases at J, with 18 bases between the two ends. In nucleotides, the CDR3 is TGTGCCAGCGGTCCGAGACTCCCGGGGAATGAGCAGTTCTTC. Translation: CASGPRLPGNEQFF.